The subject of this entry is one T cell receptor (beta chain). Trimming cost V 3 bases and J 6 bases; bases outside gene matches: 9. This CDR3 spans 15 amino acids. Germline CDR1 reads DFQATT; CDR2 reads SNEGSKA (reference sequence). Original data processing: Counts of nucleated cells, estimated from reference gene primer amplification, were obtained. Sequencing was performed with immunoSEQ multiplex PCR; in TCRdb, only in-frame clones are kept and a portion is missing. V, J and clone size are those of that table, while D and trimming were read from the DNA. The table shows approximately 75,000 clones, with about 85% occurring only once. This entry belongs to a study of blood T cell repertoires in COVID-19. Study in general: Some COVID-19 samples were acute and others convalescent; all came from the United States, Italy and Spain. The cDNA or gDNA used as material had been derived from T cells, B-cell-depleted T cells, or PBMCs.

This receptor was identified in a man older than 75 with acute or convalescent COVID-19. Sample: peripheral blood. V usage is TRBV20-1 and J usage is TRBJ1-5, with TRBD1 matching over 9 bases. The CDR3 region has the DNA TGCAGTGCTAGTTCCGGGACAGGGTCGGGTCAGCCCCAGCATTTT. Translation gives CSASSGTGSGQPQHF.